Presented here are 31 T cell receptor beta chains from one specimen sequenced in a study of PD-1 blockade in classical Hodgkin lymphoma. Time point in this sample: cycle 4 day 1 (C4D1), after more than 5 weeks of nivolumab. Relapses following autologous stem cell transplantation were seen in all patients, with brentuximab vedotin exposure varying. The authors enriched CD8+ T cells from thawed PBMCs via magnetic negative selection. Only in-frame clones appear in the TCRdb table, and some are missing; sequencing was by immunoSEQ multiplex PCR. Found here are about 15,000 clones, approximately 88% of them singletons; the top ten hold 18%. The sequences come from CD8+ T cells from blood, collected before the fourth cycle of nivolumab. These receptors originate from a human donor with classical Hodgkin lymphoma.

This clone has a single count. CDR3 nucleotides: TGTGCCAGCAGTTACGTTCCGGGAGGCATTCAGTACTTC. Translation gives CASSYVPGGIQYF. This chain uses TRBV6-5 with TRBJ2-4; 7 bases agree with TRBD2. The CDR3 loop spans 13 amino acids. J lost 9 bases, V lost 2 bases, and 4 bases had no gene match. Germline V gene sequence: CDR1 MNHEY, CDR2 SVGAGI.

J is TRBJ1-5 and V is TRBV28, with TRBD1 matching over 9 bases. The germline V gene has CDR1 MDHEN and CDR2 SYDVKM. The CDR3 loop spans 14 amino acids. The ends lost 5 bases at V and 4 bases at J; junction bases unmatched: 3. The CDR3 sequence is CASSGDRENQPQHF. The CDR3 nucleotides read TGTGCCAGCAGTGGGGACAGGGAAAATCAGCCCCAGCATTTT.

The chain uses TRBV28 and TRBJ2-7, with D hard to call. The germline V gene encodes CDR1 MDHEN and CDR2 SYDVKM. The CDR3 sequence is 11 residues long. Trimming pared 4 bases from V and 2 bases from J, leaving 3 bases between. The CDR3 region has the DNA TGTGCCAGCAGTTCACCCTACGAGCAGTACTTC. Protein: CASSSPYEQYF.

This rearrangement joins TRBV11-2 to TRBJ2-7; maybe TRBD1 (6 bases). The V gene lost 1 base and the J gene lost 7 bases, with 20 bases spanning the gap. This CDR3 is 16 amino acids long. Germline CDR1 reads SGHAT; CDR2 reads FQNNGV. The CDR3 protein is CASSLAPQGALIEQYF. In DNA form, the CDR3 reads TGTGCCAGCAGCTTAGCCCCACAGGGCGCCCTTATTGAGCAGTACTTC.

This chain connects TRBV19 to TRBJ2-7; possibly TRBD1 for D (5 bases). The CDR3 spans 15 residues. V lost 5 bases, J lost 0 bases, and 14 bases lay in between. Germline V gene sequence: CDR1 LNHDA, CDR2 SQIVND (reference sequence). The CDR3 DNA sequence: TGTGCCAGTAGTTTTTCGTACAGGAACTCCTACGAGCAGTACTTC. This translates into CASSFSYRNSYEQYF.

Only one count was recorded for this clone. This chain connects TRBV28 to TRBJ2-1, with D possibly being TRBD2 (6 bases). The CDR3 covers 14 residues. Trimming removed 2 bases at V and 5 bases at J, with 10 bases between. Germline loops: CDR1 MDHEN, CDR2 SYDVKM. CDR3 nucleotide sequence: TGTGCCAGCAGTTTAAGCGGGTCCGACAATGAGCAGTTCTTC. Translated, it gives CASSLSGSDNEQFF.

The chain is built from TRBV20-1 and TRBJ2-1; unclear D gene. V was cut by 6 bases and J by 2 bases, with 5 bases left in between. Germline V lookup: CDR1 DFQATT, CDR2 SNEGSKA (reference sequence). This CDR3 has 11 residues. CDR3 nucleotide sequence: TGCAGTGCAGCGACCTACAATGAGCAGTTCTTC. It translates to CSAATYNEQFF.

V is TRBV27 and J is TRBJ2-2, with D possibly called TRBD1 or TRBD2 (5 bases each). The CDR3 is 13 amino acids. V lost 2 bases to trimming and J lost 6 bases, with 7 bases between them. Germline CDR1 and CDR2: MNHEY and SMNVEV (reference sequence). The CDR3 DNA sequence: TGTGCCAGCAGTTTACAGGGAGCCGGGGAGCTGTTTTTT. This sequence encodes CASSLQGAGELFF.

This clone was seen only once. The chain joins TRBV18 to TRBJ2-7; D possibly corresponds to TRBD1 (7 bases). CDR3 length: 17 residues. Germline V gives CDR1 KGHSH, CDR2 LQKENI. With 0 bases removed from V and 7 bases from J, the gap between germline ends came to 22 bases. In DNA form, the CDR3 reads TGTGCCAGCTCACCACCAGGGTCAGGGGGGAATTTGGGTGAGCAGTACTTC. This gives the protein CASSPPGSGGNLGEQYF.

The V and J genes are TRBV5-1 and TRBJ2-5; no clear D. The J call may not be correct, given that the DNA end is closer to TRBJ2-7. The CDR3 has 12 amino acids. Germline V gene data show CDR1 as SGHRS and CDR2 as YFSETQ. The CDR3 nucleotides read TGCGCCAGCAGCTTAGTGGGTTTCGAGCAGTACTTC. Translated: CASSLVGFEQYF.

V usage is TRBV2 and J usage is TRBJ1-5, with a possible D match to TRBD1 (5 bases). The germline gives CDR1 SNHLY, CDR2 FYNNEI. The CDR3 has 15 residues. V was trimmed by 3 bases and J by 2 bases, leaving 11 bases between them. The CDR3 bases are TGTGCCAGCAGTGATGGAGGGGCCGGCAATCAGCCCCAGCATTTT. Translation gives CASSDGGAGNQPQHF.

The rearrangement links TRBV27 to TRBJ2-4; D might be TRBD1 (6 bases). CDR3 size: 19 residues. CDR1 is MNHEY, CDR2 SMNVEV, per germline (reference sequence). V was cut by 4 bases and J by 0 bases, with 22 bases left in between. CDR3 DNA sequence: TGTGCCAGCAGTTGCCCACAGGGACACCAAGAGGGAGCCAAAAACATTCAGTACTTC. This encodes CASSCPQGHQEGAKNIQYF.

CDR3: CATSRDTITLTDTQYF. CDR3 coding DNA: TGTGCCACCAGCAGAGATACCATCACTCTCACAGATACGCAGTATTTT. The chain joins TRBV15 to TRBJ2-3; D is uncertain. The CDR3 sequence is 16 residues long. Per germline, CDR1 LNHNV and CDR2 YYDKDF (reference sequence). The V gene lost 0 bases and the J gene lost 2 bases, with 12 bases spanning the gap.

The V and J genes are TRBV28 and TRBJ2-7; D possibly corresponds to TRBD1 (5 bases). Deletions cut 6 bases from V and 5 bases from J, with 17 bases between. CDR3 size: 14 residues. Per the germline V gene, CDR1 is MDHEN and CDR2 is SYDVKM. This CDR3 reads CASSLGAVLDEQYF. The CDR3, as DNA: TGTGCCAGCAGCCTTGGGGCTGTTCTTGACGAGCAGTACTTC.

This chain connects TRBV6-1 to TRBJ2-5; D may be TRBD2 (5 bases). Germline CDR1 reads MNHNS; CDR2 reads SASEGT. The CDR3 covers 14 residues. Trimming took off 5 bases at V and 0 bases at J, with 10 bases between the two ends. The CDR3 DNA sequence: TGTGCCAGCAGTTTAGCGAGGAACCAAGAGACCCAGTACTTC. Its protein is CASSLARNQETQYF.

J is TRBJ1-3 and V is TRBV19; D perhaps matches TRBD1 (6 bases). CDR3 size: 17 residues. CDR1 and CDR2 from the germline V gene are LNHDA and SQIVND (reference sequence). V was trimmed by 0 bases and J by 0 bases, leaving 12 bases between them. The CDR3 DNA follows: TGTGCCAGTAGTATAGATCTGCAGGGACACTCTGGAAACACCATATATTTT. Translation gives CASSIDLQGHSGNTIYF.

J is TRBJ2-5 and V is TRBV4-2; D not certain. Germline V lookup: CDR1 LGHNA, CDR2 YNFKEQ. CDR3 length: 14 amino acids. Deletions cut 1 base from V and 5 bases from J, with 11 bases between. The CDR3 coding sequence is TGTGCCAGCAGCCAAGGATATGGATGGGAGACCCAGTACTTC. It specifies CASSQGYGWETQYF.

The V call is TRBV7-9, the J call TRBJ2-1, with 11 bases aligning to TRBD2. The trim removed 4 bases at V and 6 bases at J, leaving 8 bases unmatched. CDR3 length equals 16 residues. Germline V lookup: CDR1 SEHNR, CDR2 FQNEAQ (reference sequence). CDR3 sequence (DNA): TGTGCCAGCAGCTCCCCGACTAGCGGGAAAGGCAATGAGCAGTTCTTC. Translation: CASSSPTSGKGNEQFF.

The J gene is TRBJ2-2, the V gene TRBV7-6; 10 bases align to TRBD2. The germline gives CDR1 SGHVS, CDR2 FNYEAQ. The CDR3 runs to 16 residues. Trimming removed 4 bases from V and 6 bases from J; junction bases left unmatched: 8. The CDR3 DNA reads TGTGCCAGCAGCTCGGGGGAGCTAGCGGGAGCCGGGGAGCTGTTTTTT. Encoded protein: CASSSGELAGAGELFF.

The rearrangement links TRBV6-5 to TRBJ1-1; D not certain. Trimming took 0 bases from V and 1 from J, leaving 6 bases between them. Germline V gene sequence: CDR1 MNHEY, CDR2 SVGAGI. The CDR3 length is 14 residues. The DNA for the CDR3 is TGTGCCAGCAGTTACTCCAGATCGAACACTGAAGCTTTCTTT. This codes for CASSYSRSNTEAFF.

This sequence joins TRBV6-5 and TRBJ1-6; 11 positions match TRBD1. The germline V gene has CDR1 MNHEY and CDR2 SVGAGI. This CDR3 spans 15 amino acids. J lost 10 bases, V lost 5 bases, and 7 bases had no gene match. The CDR3 here is CASSAWDRGSSPLHF. In DNA, the CDR3 is TGTGCCAGCAGTGCCTGGGACAGGGGGAGCTCACCCCTCCACTTT.

This rearrangement joins TRBV28 to TRBJ2-7; D gene unclear. There are 13 residues in the CDR3. Trimming cost V 7 bases and J 2 bases, with 12 bases left between them. CDR1 and CDR2 from the germline V gene are MDHEN and SYDVKM. For the CDR3, the DNA is TGTGCCAGCACTCAAAGCATCGCCTACGAGCAGTACTTC. It codes for CASTQSIAYEQYF.

This chain joins TRBV19 and TRBJ1-1; the D gene is possibly TRBD1 (5 bases). Between the trimmed V and J ends, which lost 3 bases and 0 bases, there was a span of 14 bases. The CDR3 sequence is 16 residues long. The V gene's germline CDR1 is LNHDA and CDR2 SQIVND (reference sequence). The CDR3: CASSIFYGGMNTEAFF. CDR3 coding DNA: TGTGCCAGTAGTATTTTTTATGGGGGGATGAACACTGAAGCTTTCTTT.

The chain carries TRBV27 and TRBJ2-7; a weak D match, TRBD1 (6 bases). Trimming took off 2 bases at V and 3 bases at J, with 11 bases between the two ends. Germline values: CDR1 MNHEY, CDR2 SMNVEV (reference sequence). The length of the CDR3 is 14 residues. This CDR3 reads CASSLIGGGYEQYF. CDR3 coding DNA: TGTGCCAGCAGTTTAATTGGGGGCGGCTACGAGCAGTACTTC.

V and J are TRBV11-2 and TRBJ2-1, with D tentatively TRBD1 (6 bases). This CDR3 region has 16 residues. Between the trimmed V and J ends, which lost 5 bases and 0 bases, there was a span of 14 bases. From germline, CDR1 is SGHAT and CDR2 FQNNGV. CDR3 bases: TGTGCCAGCAGCATACAGGGACCCAACTCCTACAATGAGCAGTTCTTC. Amino acids: CASSIQGPNSYNEQFF.

The J gene is TRBJ2-5, the V gene TRBV11-2; the D gene is possibly TRBD1 (5 bases). The ends were cut back, 1 base at V and 3 bases at J, with 6 bases in the middle. CDR1 is SGHAT and CDR2 is FQNNGV in the germline V gene. The CDR3 sequence is 13 residues long. The DNA for the CDR3 is TGTGCCAGCAGCTTAGCGACAGAAGAGACCCAGTACTTC. Amino acids: CASSLATEETQYF. The full variable domain, rest sourced from reference TRBV11-2 and TRBJ2-5, is EAGVAQSPRYKIIEKRQSVAFWCNPISGHATLYWYQQILGQGPKLLIQFQNNGVVDDSQLPKDRFSAERLKGVDSTLKIQPAKLEDSAVYLCASSLATEETQYFGPGTRLLVL.

V and J are TRBV5-4 and TRBJ1-1, with 7 bases that match TRBD1. J lost 3 bases, V lost 3 bases, and 17 bases had no gene match. The CDR3 is 18 residues long. CDR1 is SGHNT, CDR2 YYREEE, per germline (reference sequence). The CDR3 region is CASSWGRQGVSQDTEAFF. CDR3 nucleotide sequence: TGTGCCAGCAGCTGGGGTCGGCAGGGGGTTTCTCAGGACACTGAAGCTTTCTTT. The entire variable domain, with the rest obtained from reference TRBV5-4 and TRBJ1-1, is as follows: ETGVTQSPTHLIKTRGQQVTLRCSSQSGHNTVSWYQQALGQGPQFIFQYYREEENGRGNFPPRFSGLQFPNYSSELNVNALELDDSALYLCASSWGRQGVSQDTEAFFGQGTRLTVV.

The chain couples TRBV7-9 to TRBJ2-5, with 7 bases that match TRBD1. V was clipped by 6 bases and J by 5 bases; unmatched bases: 12. Germline loops: CDR1 SEHNR, CDR2 FQNEAQ (reference sequence). CDR3 size: 15 residues. The CDR3 is CASRRSRDSYETQYF. The CDR3, as DNA: TGTGCCAGCAGACGGAGCCGGGACAGTTATGAGACCCAGTACTTC.

This chain links TRBV7-6 with TRBJ2-7, with D tentatively TRBD2 (6 bases). The CDR3 extends over 15 amino acids. Germline CDR1 reads SGHVS; CDR2 reads FNYEAQ. V lost 1 base and J 1 base, leaving 11 bases between the germline ends. For the CDR3, the DNA is TGTGCCAGCAGCTTAGGAAGCGGGTGGTCCTACGAGCAGTACTTC. This codes for CASSLGSGWSYEQYF.

The V gene is TRBV4-1, the J gene TRBJ2-7, with D perhaps assigned TRBD1 or TRBD2 (5 bases each). Germline V gene lookup returns CDR1 MGHRA and CDR2 YSYEKL. The V end was cut by 3 bases, the J end by 2 bases, with 20 bases between. The CDR3 is 17 amino acids. The CDR3 DNA reads TGCGCCAGCAGCCACCTTCCCCCCGGGGCCCACCCCTACGAGCAGTACTTC. It is translated as CASSHLPPGAHPYEQYF.

This chain uses TRBV7-9 with TRBJ2-3, with D possibly matching TRBD2 (5 bases). The V end lost 0 bases, the J end lost 14 bases, and 21 bases lay between the germline ends. The CDR3 extends over 15 amino acids. Germline V CDR1 and CDR2: SEHNR, FQNEAQ (reference sequence). In nucleotides, the CDR3 is TGTGCCAGCAGCTTAGCCTCCGGGGAGAGGCCACGCGCGTATTTT. Protein product: CASSLASGERPRAYF.